The rows below give T cell receptor beta chains drawn from one sample of a study of cytomegalovirus exposure and HLA in healthy donors. The method was immunoSEQ multiplex PCR; TCRdb's version includes in-frame clones alone and lacks a portion of them. The data show 50,000 to 65,000 clones, with about 71% seen just once and roughly 22% held by the top ten. Input material: PBMCs. Source of these receptors: a woman between 50 and 59 years old in good health and CMV-seropositive. The CDR3 runs from the conserved cysteine through the conserved F or W. The D gene is left open where the match is weak. Part of the rows lack a size; the others show once, few, many or a class for expanded clones.

TRBJ2-1,TRBV7-8,NA,NA,CASTPRDNEQFF,TGTGCCAGCACCCCCAGGGACAATGAGCAGTTCTTC
TRBJ2-7,TRBV9,NA,once,CASSVGGGTYEQYF,TGTGCCAGCAGCGTAGGGGGCGGCACCTACGAGCAGTACTTC
TRBJ2-1,TRBV27,TRBD2,NA,CASSLRLAVTTYNEQFF,TGTGCCAGCAGTTTACGACTAGCGGTAACAACCTACAATGAGCAGTTCTTC
TRBJ2-5,TRBV7-2,TRBD2,NA,CASSLLKTSKETQYF,TGTGCCAGCAGCCTACTAAAGACTAGCAAGGAGACCCAGTACTTC
TRBJ2-1,TRBV12-1,NA,NA,CASSCDCFF,TGTGCCAGCAGCTGCGACTGTTTCTTC
TRBJ2-7,TRBV7-2,TRBD2,NA,CASSRSGGGTYEQYF,TGTGCCAGCAGCCGTAGCGGGGGGGGCACCTACGAGCAGTACTTC
TRBJ2-7,TRBV28,NA,NA,CASSFPITYEQYF,TGTGCCAGCAGTTTCCCTATAACCTACGAGCAGTACTTC
TRBJ2-7,TRBV5-1,TRBD2,NA,CASSLAGAGAHEQYF,TGCGCCAGCAGCTTGGCCGGTGCGGGAGCCCACGAGCAGTACTTC
TRBJ1-4,TRBV6-1,NA,few,CASRDRQRGEKLFF,TGTGCCAGCAGGGATCGACAGCGGGGTGAAAAACTGTTTTTT
TRBJ2-7,TRBV28,TRBD1,NA,CASSLTGGEQYF,TGTGCCAGCAGTCTGACAGGGGGTGAGCAGTACTTC
TRBJ1-2,TRBV29-1,TRBD1,NA,CSWSRTGGGYTF,TGCAGCTGGTCAAGGACAGGGGGCGGCTACACCTTC
TRBJ2-2,TRBV19,NA,NA,CASSSLTNYTGELFF,TGTGCCAGTAGTAGCTTGACAAACTACACCGGGGAGCTGTTTTTT
TRBJ2-2,TRBV7-2,NA,NA,CASSLVFMASGELFF,TGTGCCAGCAGCTTAGTTTTTATGGCATCCGGGGAGCTGTTTTTT
TRBJ1-1,TRBV11-2,NA,NA,CASSLGAVMNTEAFF,TGTGCCAGCAGCTTGGGAGCGGTAATGAACACTGAAGCTTTCTTT
TRBJ2-1,TRBV27,NA,once,CATTGRGKDEQFF,TGTGCCACGACAGGTAGAGGAAAGGATGAGCAGTTCTTC
TRBJ2-1,TRBV29-1,NA,few,CSVDSGVNNEQFF,TGCAGCGTTGACTCGGGAGTTAACAATGAGCAGTTCTTC
TRBJ1-2,TRBV7-9,NA,NA,CASSRAGHGYTF,TGTGCCAGCAGCCGGGCGGGCCATGGCTACACCTTC
TRBJ1-2,TRBV7-8,NA,NA,CASSLDYGQINYGYTF,TGTGCCAGCAGCTTAGATTATGGTCAGATTAACTATGGCTACACCTTC
TRBJ2-5,TRBV2,NA,NA,CASSLVPGEQYF,TGTGCCAGCAGTCTAGTACCCGGTGAGCAGTACTTC
TRBJ2-5,TRBV18,NA,NA,CASSPPNLVSKTQYF,TGTGCCAGCTCACCACCGAATCTAGTTTCCAAGACCCAGTACTTC
TRBJ2-3,TRBV7-6,TRBD2,NA,CASSLATGGHPDTQYF,TGTGCCAGCAGCTTAGCGACGGGGGGGCATCCAGATACGCAGTATTTT
TRBJ2-7,TRBV9,TRBD2,NA,CASSVQEGGYEQYF,TGTGCCAGCAGCGTACAGGAGGGAGGGTACGAGCAGTACTTC
TRBJ2-7,TRBV14,NA,few,CASSQMSSGGPYEQYF,TGTGCCAGCAGCCAAATGTCTTCCGGGGGGCCCTACGAGCAGTACTTC
TRBJ1-1,TRBV10-3,NA,NA,CAISDWGIRGMNTEAFF,TGTGCCATCAGTGATTGGGGTATCAGGGGAATGAACACTGAAGCTTTCTTT
TRBJ2-2,TRBV7-3,NA,NA,CASSPLEGELFF,TGTGCCAGCAGCCCACTCGAGGGGGAGCTGTTTTTT
TRBJ2-2,TRBV19,NA,NA,CASSMSRNTGELFF,TGTGCCAGTAGTATGAGCCGAAACACCGGGGAGCTGTTTTTT
TRBJ1-3,TRBV4-3,NA,once,CASSRGVSSNGNTIYF,TGCGCCAGCAGCCGGGGGGTCTCGTCAAACGGAAACACCATATATTTT
TRBJ2-1,TRBV27,TRBD1,NA,CASRPGTAYYNEQFF,TGTGCCAGCAGGCCCGGGACAGCCTACTACAATGAGCAGTTCTTC
TRBJ1-2,TRBV6-1,NA,NA,CASSVGGQPDGYTF,TGTGCCAGCAGTGTGGGTGGGCAGCCCGATGGCTACACCTTC
TRBJ1-2,TRBV6-1,TRBD1,NA,CASSETGGAEGYTF,TGTGCCAGCAGTGAAACAGGGGGCGCAGAAGGCTACACCTTC
TRBJ2-1,TRBV19,NA,NA,CASSIRGKGSYNEQFF,TGTGCCAGTAGTATTCGGGGGAAGGGGTCCTACAATGAGCAGTTCTTC
TRBJ1-5,TRBV27,NA,NA,CASRKGGNQPQHF,TGTGCCAGCCGTAAGGGGGGCAATCAGCCCCAGCATTTT
TRBJ1-1,TRBV18,TRBD1,NA,CASSPDRGNTEAFF,TGTGCCAGCTCACCGGACAGGGGAAACACTGAAGCTTTCTTT
TRBJ1-5,TRBV10-3,TRBD1,once,CAIRDRENQPQHF,TGTGCCATCCGGGACAGGGAAAATCAGCCCCAGCATTTT
TRBJ1-4,TRBV27,NA,few,CASSPRGRGNEKLFF,TGTGCCAGCAGTCCCCGGGGGAGGGGGAATGAAAAACTGTTTTTT
TRBJ2-7,TRBV2,NA,NA,CASSRQSYEQYF,TGTGCCAGCAGCAGGCAGTCCTACGAGCAGTACTTC
TRBJ2-5,TRBV19,TRBD2,NA,CASSTGRLADKETQYF,TGTGCCAGTAGTACGGGTCGACTAGCGGACAAAGAGACCCAGTACTTC
TRBJ2-7,TRBV5-4,NA,NA,CASSLVMGAGEQYF,TGTGCCAGCAGCTTGGTGATGGGGGCAGGGGAGCAGTACTTC
TRBJ2-1,TRBV4-1,TRBD2,few,CASSHSGGDNEQFF,TGCGCCAGCAGCCACTCGGGGGGGGACAATGAGCAGTTCTTC
TRBJ2-1,TRBV4-3,TRBD2,NA,CASSQDLWGLAGGQWDNEQFF,TGCGCCAGCAGCCAAGATCTATGGGGACTAGCGGGGGGGCAATGGGACAATGAGCAGTTCTTC
TRBJ1-2,TRBV10-1,NA,NA,CASSQDPGNGYTF,TGCGCCAGCAGCCAAGACCCCGGGAACGGCTACACCTTC
TRBJ2-5,TRBV14,TRBD2,NA,CASSFYPSGREETQYF,TGTGCCAGCAGCTTCTACCCTAGCGGGAGGGAGGAGACCCAGTACTTC
TRBJ1-1,TRBV28,NA,few,CASRPTGSSNTEAFF,TGTGCCAGCAGACCGACAGGTTCCTCGAACACTGAAGCTTTCTTT
TRBJ1-2,TRBV28,TRBD1,NA,CASSPAGTGNYGYTF,TGTGCCAGCAGCCCAGCCGGGACAGGGAACTATGGCTACACCTTC
TRBJ1-1,TRBV6-5,NA,NA,CASSIFHRSNTEAFF,TGTGCCAGCAGTATTTTTCACAGATCGAACACTGAAGCTTTCTTT
TRBJ1-1,TRBV19,NA,few,CASSLRGGPVTEAFF,TGTGCCAGTAGTCTTCGGGGGGGACCCGTCACTGAAGCTTTCTTT
TRBJ1-1,TRBV9,NA,NA,CASSGTVNTEAFF,TGTGCCAGCAGCGGAACAGTGAACACTGAAGCTTTCTTT
TRBJ2-5,TRBV28,NA,NA,CASRPEVLKETQYF,TGTGCCAGCAGGCCTGAGGTCTTGAAAGAGACCCAGTACTTC
TRBJ2-1,TRBV4-3,NA,NA,CASSLFWGGGNEQFF,TGCGCCAGCAGCCTTTTTTGGGGGGGCGGTAATGAGCAGTTCTTC
TRBJ1-1,TRBV5-1,NA,NA,CASKLTVNAEAFF,TGCGCCAGCAAACTGACAGTGAATGCTGAAGCTTTCTTT
TRBJ2-7,TRBV9,NA,NA,CASSVEGRGTYEQYF,TGTGCCAGCAGCGTAGAAGGCAGGGGCACCTACGAGCAGTACTTC
TRBJ1-4,TRBV4-2,NA,NA,CASSQQYNEKLFF,TGTGCCAGCAGCCAACAGTATAATGAAAAACTGTTTTTT
TRBJ2-5,TRBV7-2,NA,few,CASSLKAGQETQYF,TGTGCCAGCAGCTTAAAAGCAGGGCAAGAGACCCAGTACTTC
TRBJ1-2,TRBV5-4,NA,NA,CASSLDGRYGYTF,TGTGCCAGCAGCTTGGACGGGAGGTATGGCTACACCTTC